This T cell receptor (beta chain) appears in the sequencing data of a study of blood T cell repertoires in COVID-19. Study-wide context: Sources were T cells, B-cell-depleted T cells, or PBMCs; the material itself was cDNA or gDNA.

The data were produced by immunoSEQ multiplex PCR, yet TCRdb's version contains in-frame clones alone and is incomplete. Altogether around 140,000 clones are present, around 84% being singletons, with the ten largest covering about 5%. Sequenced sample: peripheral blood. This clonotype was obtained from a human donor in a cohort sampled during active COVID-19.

CDR3 sequence: CAWSLAQGHRFF. CDR3 DNA: TGTGCCTGGAGCCTTGCCCAGGGGCATCGGTTCTTC. The chain joins TRBV30 to TRBJ2-1, with D perhaps TRBD1 (6 bases). This CDR3 has 12 residues. V lost 3 bases to trimming and J lost 15 bases, with 18 bases between them. Germline V gene data show CDR1 as GTSNPN and CDR2 as SVGIG (reference sequence).